The rows below give T cell receptor beta chains drawn from one sample of a study of blood T cells in healthy people across ages. Each CDR3 protein is one row after TCRdb ran MiXCR on the 5' RACE reads. Among a few hundred thousand distinct CDR3 sequences, 25% to 30% were seen once, and the ten largest hold approximately 28%. Sequences were obtained from blood. The receptor set was obtained from a woman aged 70 to 79 in good health. CDR3s include the opening cysteine and the closing phenylalanine or tryptophan. The D gene is left open where the match is weak. Clone size is given for some rows only: seen once, a few or many times, or a class if the clone is expanded.

v_call: TRBV7-3
d_call: TRBD1
clone_size: few
j_call: TRBJ2-5
cdr3_nt: TGTGCCAGCAGCTTAACGGGGCGACAGGGGGCCACGGAGACCCAGTACTTC
cdr3_aa: CASSLTGRQGATETQYF

v_call: TRBV6-2/TRBV6-3
d_call: .
clone_size: few
j_call: TRBJ1-5
cdr3_nt: TGTGCCAGTCAGATCCGACAAGGGGCCAATCAGCCCCAGCATTTT
cdr3_aa: CASQIRQGANQPQHF

v_call: TRBV20-1
d_call: TRBD1
clone_size: .
j_call: TRBJ1-1
cdr3_nt: TGCAGTGCTAGTAGTGACAGGGATGATTTTGAAGCTTTCTTT
cdr3_aa: CSASSDRDDFEAFF

v_call: TRBV7-2
d_call: .
clone_size: .
j_call: TRBJ2-6
cdr3_nt: TGTGCCAGCGGCTCTGTTCTCTCCGGGGCCAACGTCCTGACTTTC
cdr3_aa: CASGSVLSGANVLTF

v_call: TRBV3-1
d_call: .
clone_size: many
j_call: TRBJ2-1
cdr3_nt: TGTGCCAGCAGCCAAGATCCCGCGGGGGCTTACAATGAGCAGTTCTTC
cdr3_aa: CASSQDPAGAYNEQFF

v_call: TRBV28
d_call: .
clone_size: .
j_call: TRBJ1-2
cdr3_nt: TGTGCCAGCGGCCGGGACTCCCGTGACTATGGCTACACCTTC
cdr3_aa: CASGRDSRDYGYTF

v_call: TRBV7-9
d_call: TRBD2
clone_size: .
j_call: TRBJ2-1
cdr3_nt: TGTGCCAGCAGCTTAGGGAGCGGGAGATGGGGTAATGAGCAGTTCTTC
cdr3_aa: CASSLGSGRWGNEQFF

v_call: TRBV12-3/TRBV12-4
d_call: .
clone_size: .
j_call: TRBJ1-5
cdr3_nt: TGTGCCAGCAAAGAGGGGACTAGGCAGCCCCAGCATTTT
cdr3_aa: CASKEGTRQPQHF

v_call: TRBV7-2
d_call: .
clone_size: .
j_call: TRBJ2-5
cdr3_nt: TGTGCCAGCAGCTGGGGGTCGGTAGAGACCCAGTACTTC
cdr3_aa: CASSWGSVETQYF

v_call: TRBV20-1
d_call: TRBD1
clone_size: .
j_call: TRBJ2-7
cdr3_nt: TGCAGTGCTTACAACAGGGGGCCCTCCTACGAGCAGTACTTC
cdr3_aa: CSAYNRGPSYEQYF

v_call: TRBV12-3/TRBV12-4
d_call: .
clone_size: .
j_call: TRBJ2-1
cdr3_nt: TGTGCCAGCAGTTTTGAGAACAACAATGAGCAGTTCTTC
cdr3_aa: CASSFENNNEQFF

v_call: TRBV6-2/TRBV6-3
d_call: .
clone_size: .
j_call: TRBJ2-1
cdr3_nt: TGTGCCAGCCGACGGACCCTGCTACAATGGCAGTTCTTC
cdr3_aa: CASRRTLLQWQFF

v_call: TRBV6-1
d_call: TRBD1
clone_size: .
j_call: TRBJ2-1
cdr3_nt: TGTGCCAGCAGAGGGTTCGACAGGGGAGACCTCAATGAGCAGTTCTTC
cdr3_aa: CASRGFDRGDLNEQFF

v_call: TRBV9
d_call: .
clone_size: .
j_call: TRBJ2-7
cdr3_nt: TGTGCCAGCAGCGTAGCTACGGGGGCAAAAACCTACGAGCAGTACTTC
cdr3_aa: CASSVATGAKTYEQYF

v_call: TRBV29-1
d_call: .
clone_size: few
j_call: TRBJ2-7
cdr3_nt: TGCAGCGTTGCCCTCCTGCAGGGAAGCTACGAGCAGTACTTC
cdr3_aa: CSVALLQGSYEQYF

v_call: TRBV10-3
d_call: .
clone_size: many
j_call: TRBJ1-1
cdr3_nt: TGTGCCTCACGGGGGGCGGACGTCACTGAAGCTTTCTTT
cdr3_aa: CASRGADVTEAFF

v_call: TRBV28
d_call: .
clone_size: many
j_call: TRBJ2-7
cdr3_nt: TGTGCCAGCAGTTCACCGGGACCGTCTTACGAGCAGTACTTC
cdr3_aa: CASSSPGPSYEQYF

v_call: TRBV7-3
d_call: .
clone_size: many
j_call: TRBJ2-3
cdr3_nt: TGTGCCAGCAGCTTAATGGGGATTTGGACAGATACGCAGTATTTT
cdr3_aa: CASSLMGIWTDTQYF

v_call: TRBV6-5
d_call: .
clone_size: many
j_call: TRBJ1-4
cdr3_nt: TGTGCCAGCAGTTACACCGGGGGCTTCGGAGAAAAACTGTTTTTT
cdr3_aa: CASSYTGGFGEKLFF

v_call: TRBV28
d_call: TRBD1
clone_size: few
j_call: TRBJ2-1
cdr3_nt: TGTGCCAGCAGTTTAGGGGACAGTGAGCAGTTCTTC
cdr3_aa: CASSLGDSEQFF

v_call: TRBV7-2
d_call: .
clone_size: few
j_call: TRBJ2-7
cdr3_nt: TGTGCCAGCAGCCCTGCTGGGAGTCGCGAGCAGTACTTC
cdr3_aa: CASSPAGSREQYF

v_call: TRBV6-1
d_call: TRBD1
clone_size: .
j_call: TRBJ1-4
cdr3_nt: TGTGCCAGCACAGGGACAGGGAATGAAAAACTGTTTTTT
cdr3_aa: CASTGTGNEKLFF

v_call: TRBV7-8
d_call: .
clone_size: .
j_call: TRBJ1-2
cdr3_nt: TGTGCCAGCAGCTTAAGCGGGGGCTATGGCTACACCTTC
cdr3_aa: CASSLSGGYGYTF

v_call: TRBV10-3
d_call: TRBD2
clone_size: .
j_call: TRBJ2-3
cdr3_nt: TGTGCCATCAGTGAAGGACTAGCGGGGAAAACTAGCACAGATACGCAGTATTTT
cdr3_aa: CAISEGLAGKTSTDTQYF

v_call: TRBV2
d_call: .
clone_size: many
j_call: TRBJ2-1
cdr3_nt: TGTGCCAGCACAAGCGGGTTCTCCTACAATGAGCAGTTCTTC
cdr3_aa: CASTSGFSYNEQFF

v_call: TRBV20-1
d_call: TRBD2
clone_size: .
j_call: TRBJ2-1
cdr3_nt: TGCAGTGCCAGCGGGGGACTAGCGAACAATGAGCAGTTCTTC
cdr3_aa: CSASGGLANNEQFF

v_call: TRBV19
d_call: TRBD1
clone_size: few
j_call: TRBJ2-3
cdr3_nt: TGTGCCAGTAGTACGACAGGGGATACGCAGTATTTT
cdr3_aa: CASSTTGDTQYF

v_call: TRBV19
d_call: TRBD1
clone_size: .
j_call: TRBJ1-1
cdr3_nt: TGTGCCAGTAGTATCACAGGGGCGAACACTGAAGCTTTCTTT
cdr3_aa: CASSITGANTEAFF

v_call: TRBV11-2
d_call: .
clone_size: few
j_call: TRBJ2-2
cdr3_nt: TGTGCCAGCAGCCCGAGGGGCACAACCACCGGGGAGCTGTTTTTT
cdr3_aa: CASSPRGTTTGELFF

v_call: TRBV5-1
d_call: .
clone_size: few
j_call: TRBJ2-1
cdr3_nt: TGCGCCAGCAGCGTGGCCCGCTCGGAGCAGTTCTTC
cdr3_aa: CASSVARSEQFF

v_call: TRBV4-1
d_call: .
clone_size: .
j_call: TRBJ2-5
cdr3_nt: TGCGCCAGCAGCCAAACCTTCGGGCGGGAAGAGACCCAGTACTTC
cdr3_aa: CASSQTFGREETQYF

v_call: TRBV29-1
d_call: .
clone_size: few
j_call: TRBJ1-5
cdr3_nt: TGCAGCGTTGGCTCAGGGGTCAATCAGCCCCAGCATTTT
cdr3_aa: CSVGSGVNQPQHF

v_call: TRBV5-5
d_call: .
clone_size: few
j_call: TRBJ2-3
cdr3_nt: TGTGCCAGCAGCTTGGGTTTTCGCACAGATACGCAGTATTTT
cdr3_aa: CASSLGFRTDTQYF

v_call: TRBV7-7
d_call: .
clone_size: few
j_call: TRBJ2-5
cdr3_nt: TGTGCTAGCAGCTCGGGCGGTCTCGGGGAGACCCAGTACTTC
cdr3_aa: CASSSGGLGETQYF

v_call: TRBV6-1
d_call: TRBD1
clone_size: few
j_call: TRBJ2-2
cdr3_nt: TGTGCCAGCAGTCCCAACCCGACAGGGTCCGGGGAGCTGTTTTTT
cdr3_aa: CASSPNPTGSGELFF

v_call: TRBV7-2
d_call: .
clone_size: .
j_call: TRBJ2-1
cdr3_nt: TGTGCCAGCAGTCTTAACCCCCCCAATGAGCAGTTCTTC
cdr3_aa: CASSLNPPNEQFF

v_call: TRBV2
d_call: .
clone_size: .
j_call: TRBJ1-5
cdr3_nt: TGTGCCAGCAGAGGCCAGGGCCAGCCCCAGCATTTT
cdr3_aa: CASRGQGQPQHF

v_call: TRBV28
d_call: .
clone_size: .
j_call: TRBJ2-5
cdr3_nt: TGTGCCAGCAGTTTATCGGTCAGGGGCGTGGACTTC
cdr3_aa: CASSLSVRGVDF

v_call: TRBV18
d_call: TRBD2
clone_size: once
j_call: TRBJ2-1
cdr3_nt: TGTGCCAGCTCACCAGCGGTAGCGGGCTGGGATGAGCAGTTCTTC
cdr3_aa: CASSPAVAGWDEQFF

v_call: TRBV7-2
d_call: TRBD1
clone_size: many
j_call: TRBJ2-5
cdr3_nt: TGTGCCAGCAGCTTACTGGGACAGAGAGCAGAGACCCAGTACTTC
cdr3_aa: CASSLLGQRAETQYF

v_call: TRBV11-2
d_call: .
clone_size: .
j_call: TRBJ2-3
cdr3_nt: TGTGCCAGCAGCGCCCTTTTAGGCACAGATACGCAGTATTTT
cdr3_aa: CASSALLGTDTQYF

v_call: TRBV5-1
d_call: .
clone_size: few
j_call: TRBJ2-5
cdr3_nt: TGCGCCAGCAGCTTGGGTCTTGGGCGGCAAGAGACCCAGTACTTC
cdr3_aa: CASSLGLGRQETQYF

v_call: TRBV12-3/TRBV12-4
d_call: TRBD1
clone_size: many
j_call: TRBJ1-6
cdr3_nt: TGTGCCAGCAGTTCGGGACAGCCGAATTCACCCCTCCACTTT
cdr3_aa: CASSSGQPNSPLHF

v_call: TRBV20-1
d_call: .
clone_size: few
j_call: TRBJ2-5
cdr3_nt: TGCAGTGCTAGGGCGGTCGTTGTATCGGAGACCCAGTACTTC
cdr3_aa: CSARAVVVSETQYF

v_call: TRBV7-2
d_call: TRBD2
clone_size: .
j_call: TRBJ2-7
cdr3_nt: TGTGCCAGCAGCCTCATAGCGGGGGATACCTACGAGCAGTACTTC
cdr3_aa: CASSLIAGDTYEQYF